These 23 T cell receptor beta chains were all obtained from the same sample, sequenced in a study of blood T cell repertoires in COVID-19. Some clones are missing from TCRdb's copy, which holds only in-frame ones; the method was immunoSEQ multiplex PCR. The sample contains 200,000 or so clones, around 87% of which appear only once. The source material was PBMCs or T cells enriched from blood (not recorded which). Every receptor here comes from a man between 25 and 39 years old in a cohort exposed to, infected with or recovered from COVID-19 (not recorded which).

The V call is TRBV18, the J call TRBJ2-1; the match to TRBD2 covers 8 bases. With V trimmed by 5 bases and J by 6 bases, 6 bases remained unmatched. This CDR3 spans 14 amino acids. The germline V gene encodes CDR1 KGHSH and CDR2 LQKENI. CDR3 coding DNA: TGTGCCAGCTCAACGGGACTAGTTTTCAATGAGCAGTTCTTC. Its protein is CASSTGLVFNEQFF.

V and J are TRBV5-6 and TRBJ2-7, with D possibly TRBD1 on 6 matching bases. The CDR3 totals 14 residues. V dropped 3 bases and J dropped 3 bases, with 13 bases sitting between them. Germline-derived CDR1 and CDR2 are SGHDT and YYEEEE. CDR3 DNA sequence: TGTGCCAGCAGCTCAGCCAAACAGGGCTACGAGCAGTACTTC. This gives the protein CASSSAKQGYEQYF.

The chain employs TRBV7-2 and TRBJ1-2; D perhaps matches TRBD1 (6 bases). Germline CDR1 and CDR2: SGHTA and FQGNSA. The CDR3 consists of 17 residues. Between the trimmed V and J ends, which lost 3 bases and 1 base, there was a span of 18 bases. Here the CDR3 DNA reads TGTGCCAGCAGCTTCCCTCTCGCCCGGACAGATAACTATGGCTACACCTTC. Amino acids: CASSFPLARTDNYGYTF.

The CDR3 loop is CASSYSHTVKAFF. The CDR3 coding sequence is TGTGCCAGCAGTTACTCCCATACAGTGAAAGCTTTCTTT. This chain joins TRBV6-5 and TRBJ1-1; no firm D call. V was pared by 0 bases and J by 9 bases, with 11 bases between. This CDR3 has 13 residues. Germline V gives CDR1 MNHEY, CDR2 SVGAGI.

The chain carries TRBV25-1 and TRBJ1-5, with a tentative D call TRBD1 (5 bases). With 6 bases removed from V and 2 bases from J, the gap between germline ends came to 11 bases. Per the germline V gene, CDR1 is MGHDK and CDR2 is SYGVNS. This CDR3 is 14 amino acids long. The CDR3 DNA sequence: TGTGCCAGCAGCGGACGGGGGGGCAATCAGCCCCAGCATTTT. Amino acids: CASSGRGGNQPQHF.

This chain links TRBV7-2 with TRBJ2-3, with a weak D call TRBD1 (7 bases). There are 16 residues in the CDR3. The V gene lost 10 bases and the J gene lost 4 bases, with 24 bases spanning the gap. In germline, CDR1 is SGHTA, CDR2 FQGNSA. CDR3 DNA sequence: TGTGCCATCCAGGGGGGCCTCGGAAGGGCGGCAGATACGCAGTATTTT. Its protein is CAIQGGLGRAADTQYF.

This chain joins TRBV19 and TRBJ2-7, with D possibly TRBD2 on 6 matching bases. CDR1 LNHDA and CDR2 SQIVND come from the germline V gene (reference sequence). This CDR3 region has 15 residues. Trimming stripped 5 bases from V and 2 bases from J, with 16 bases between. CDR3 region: CASSRLLAPTYEQYF. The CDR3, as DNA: TGTGCCAGTAGTCGCCTCCTAGCGCCAACCTACGAGCAGTACTTC.

CDR3: CASSPRTGAIGNTIYF. For the CDR3, the DNA is TGTGCCAGCAGCCCACGGACAGGCGCTATTGGAAACACCATATATTTT. The genes are TRBV7-9 and TRBJ1-3; 7 bases map to TRBD1. This CDR3 is 16 amino acids long. From germline, CDR1 is SEHNR and CDR2 FQNEAQ (reference sequence). Trimming at V came to 5 bases and at J to 3 bases, leaving 10 bases not matched to a gene.

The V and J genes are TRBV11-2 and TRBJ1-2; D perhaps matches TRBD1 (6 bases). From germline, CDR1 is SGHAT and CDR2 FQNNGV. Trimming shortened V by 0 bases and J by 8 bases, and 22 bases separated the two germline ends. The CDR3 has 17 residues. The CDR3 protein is CASSLDIARGPTGGYTF. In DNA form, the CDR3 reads TGTGCCAGCAGCTTAGATATCGCCAGGGGACCGACCGGCGGCTACACCTTC.

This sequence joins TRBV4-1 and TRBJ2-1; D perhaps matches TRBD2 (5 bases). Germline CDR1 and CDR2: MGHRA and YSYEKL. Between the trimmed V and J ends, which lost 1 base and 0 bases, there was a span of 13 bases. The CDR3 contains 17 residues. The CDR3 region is CASSQGRAVSSYNEQFF. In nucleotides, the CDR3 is TGCGCCAGCAGCCAAGGCCGAGCGGTAAGCTCCTACAATGAGCAGTTCTTC.

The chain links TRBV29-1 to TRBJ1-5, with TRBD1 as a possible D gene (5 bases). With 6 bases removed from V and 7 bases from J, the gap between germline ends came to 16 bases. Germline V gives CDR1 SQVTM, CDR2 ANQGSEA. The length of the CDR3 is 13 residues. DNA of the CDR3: TGCAGCGTGTGGGGCGGGGTAGGACAGCCCCAGCATTTT. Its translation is CSVWGGVGQPQHF.

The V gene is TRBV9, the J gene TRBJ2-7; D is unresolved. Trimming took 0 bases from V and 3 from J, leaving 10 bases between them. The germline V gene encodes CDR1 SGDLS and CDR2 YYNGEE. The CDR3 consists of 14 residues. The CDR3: CASSVGVLDYEQYF. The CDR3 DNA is TGTGCCAGCAGCGTAGGAGTCCTTGACTACGAGCAGTACTTC.

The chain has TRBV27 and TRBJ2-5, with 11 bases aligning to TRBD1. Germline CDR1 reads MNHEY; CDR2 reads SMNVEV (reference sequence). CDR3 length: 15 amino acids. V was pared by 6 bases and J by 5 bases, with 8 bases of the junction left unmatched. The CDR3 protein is CASSRTGGEGETQYF. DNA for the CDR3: TGTGCCAGCAGCCGGACAGGGGGCGAAGGGGAGACCCAGTACTTC.

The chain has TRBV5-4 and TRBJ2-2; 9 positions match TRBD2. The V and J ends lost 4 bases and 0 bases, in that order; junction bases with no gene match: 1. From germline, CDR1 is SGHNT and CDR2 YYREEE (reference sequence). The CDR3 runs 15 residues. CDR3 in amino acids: CASSRLAANTGELFF. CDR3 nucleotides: TGTGCCAGCAGCCGACTAGCGGCGAACACCGGGGAGCTGTTTTTT.

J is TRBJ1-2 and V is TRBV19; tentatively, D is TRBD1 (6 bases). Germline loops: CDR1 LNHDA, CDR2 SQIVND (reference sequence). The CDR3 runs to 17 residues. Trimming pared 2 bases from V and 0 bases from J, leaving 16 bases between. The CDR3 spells CASSISGAAVSNYGYTF. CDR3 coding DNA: TGTGCCAGTAGTATATCAGGGGCAGCCGTTTCTAACTATGGCTACACCTTC.

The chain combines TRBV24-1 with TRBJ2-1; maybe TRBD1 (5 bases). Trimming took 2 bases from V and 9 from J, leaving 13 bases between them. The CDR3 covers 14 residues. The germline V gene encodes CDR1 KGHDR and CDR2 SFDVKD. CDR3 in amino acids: CATSDSAYRSEQFF. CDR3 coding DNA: TGTGCCACCAGTGATTCTGCTTACAGGAGTGAGCAGTTCTTC.

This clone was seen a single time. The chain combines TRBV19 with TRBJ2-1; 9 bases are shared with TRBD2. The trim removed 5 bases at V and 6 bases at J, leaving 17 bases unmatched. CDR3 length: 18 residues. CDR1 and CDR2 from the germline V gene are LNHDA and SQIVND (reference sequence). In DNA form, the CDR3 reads TGTGCCAGTAGTGAGGCCCTAGCGGGATTAGGGGGGGCCAATGAGCAGTTCTTC. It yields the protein CASSEALAGLGGANEQFF.

The CDR3 sequence is CAISGDRGMDGYTF. Written as DNA, the CDR3 is TGTGCCATCAGTGGGGACAGGGGGATGGATGGCTACACCTTC. The gene calls are TRBV10-3 and TRBJ1-2, with 11 bases fitting TRBD1. Germline CDR1 reads ENHRY; CDR2 reads SYGVKD. V lost 4 bases to trimming and J lost 6 bases; unmatched junction nucleotides: 4. The CDR3 contains 14 residues.

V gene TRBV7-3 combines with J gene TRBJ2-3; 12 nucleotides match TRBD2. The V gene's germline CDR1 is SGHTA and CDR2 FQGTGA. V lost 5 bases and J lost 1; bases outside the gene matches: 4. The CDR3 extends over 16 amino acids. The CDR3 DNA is TGTGCCAGCAGCCCTAGACTAGCGGGAGGCACAGATACGCAGTATTTT. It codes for CASSPRLAGGTDTQYF.

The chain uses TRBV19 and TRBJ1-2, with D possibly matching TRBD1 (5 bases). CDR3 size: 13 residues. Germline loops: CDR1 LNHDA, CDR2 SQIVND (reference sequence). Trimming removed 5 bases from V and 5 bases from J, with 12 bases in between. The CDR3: CASSLGSGYGYTF. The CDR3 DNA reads TGTGCCAGTAGTTTGGGATCAGGGTATGGCTACACCTTC.

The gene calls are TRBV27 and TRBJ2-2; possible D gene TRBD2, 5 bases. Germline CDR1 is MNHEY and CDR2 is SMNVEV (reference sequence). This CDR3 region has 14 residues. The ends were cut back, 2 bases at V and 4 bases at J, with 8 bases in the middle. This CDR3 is CASSLEGSTGELFF. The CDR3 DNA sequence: TGTGCCAGCAGTTTAGAGGGTAGCACCGGGGAGCTGTTTTTT.

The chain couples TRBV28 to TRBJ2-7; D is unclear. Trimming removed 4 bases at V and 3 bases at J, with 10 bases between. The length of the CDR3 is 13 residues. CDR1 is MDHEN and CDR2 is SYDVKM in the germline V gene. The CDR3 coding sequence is TGTGCCAGCAGTTCAGGAAATTTCTACGAGCAGTACTTC. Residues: CASSSGNFYEQYF.

Here the CDR3 DNA reads TGTGCCAGCAGCCCGGGGCTAGCGGGGGACAATGAGCAGTTCTTC. Translated, it gives CASSPGLAGDNEQFF. The chain links TRBV7-9 to TRBJ2-1, with 10 bases matching TRBD2. From germline, CDR1 is SEHNR and CDR2 FQNEAQ (reference sequence). This CDR3 spans 15 amino acids. Trimming took 5 bases from V and 5 from J; bases not matched to a gene: 6.